One sample yielded the 18 T cell receptor beta chains listed below, sequenced in a study of T cells in Graves' hyperthyroidism and ophthalmopathy. Amplified TCR beta CDR3 regions derived from RNA transcripts. TCR CDR3 regions were first amplified by RT-PCR with HTBI primers. TCRdb passed the multiplex PCR reads through MiXCR, listing each CDR3 protein once. Seen here are approximately 40,000 distinct CDR3 sequences, about 50% observed once, and the top ten hold roughly 17%. Sequenced sample: blood. The receptors come from a man in his forties with Graves' ophthalmopathy.

This clonotype is classed as medium-sized (0.01 to 0.1%). The chain is built from TRBV15 and TRBJ1-1; no clear D. V was clipped by 0 bases and J by 4 bases, with 12 bases between them. The CDR3 is made up of 15 amino acids. CDR1 LNHNV and CDR2 YYDKDF come from the germline V gene (reference sequence). CDR3 sequence: CATSRDWTVSTEAFF. Written as DNA, the CDR3 is TGTGCCACCAGCAGAGATTGGACGGTTAGCACTGAAGCTTTCTTT.

The chain is built from TRBV19 and TRBJ2-3, with 10 nucleotides matching TRBD2. This CDR3 region has 15 residues. After removal of 3 bases from V and 2 bases from J, the junction contained 2 bases not matched to a gene. The germline CDR1 and CDR2 sequences are LNHDA and SQIVND (reference sequence). This chain's CDR3 is CASSIGLADTDTQYF. The CDR3 region has the DNA TGTGCCAGTAGTATTGGACTAGCGGACACAGATACGCAGTATTTT.

This clonotype was seen just once. V is TRBV6-4 and J is TRBJ1-1; 8 bases are a match to TRBD1. Germline CDR1 and CDR2: MRHNA and SNTAGT. The length of the CDR3 is 15 residues. As DNA, the CDR3 is TGTACCGGCAGTGACACGGACAGGGAGAACACTGAAGCTTTCTTT. It yields the protein CTGSDTDRENTEAFF.

This clonotype showed up many times. The chain carries TRBV12-3 or TRBV12-4 and TRBJ1-6; D uncertain. V was shortened by 2 bases and J by 0 bases, with 5 bases between the two germline ends. The CDR3 consists of 15 residues. The DNA for the CDR3 is TGTGCCAGCAGTTTACTCCTCTCCTATAATTCACCCCTCCACTTT. As protein: CASSLLLSYNSPLHF.

This sequence joins TRBV2 and TRBJ2-5; weak D call: TRBD2 (5 bases). Trimming cost V 0 bases and J 3 bases, with 11 bases left between them. CDR1 and CDR2 (germline): SNHLY, FYNNEI. The CDR3 is made up of 15 amino acids. CDR3 protein: CASSEALRTEETQYF. CDR3 DNA sequence: TGTGCCAGCAGTGAAGCGCTGAGGACTGAAGAGACCCAGTACTTC.

This clonotype was counted at least ten times. The V and J genes are TRBV3-1 and TRBJ1-6; 11 nucleotides line up with TRBD1. The length of the CDR3 is 15 residues. V lost 4 bases, J lost 7 bases, and 3 bases stayed unmatched. Looked up from germline, CDR1 is LGHDT and CDR2 is YNNKEL (reference sequence). The CDR3 spells CASSRRTGGNSPLHF. CDR3 DNA sequence: TGTGCCAGCAGCCGCAGGACAGGGGGCAATTCACCCCTCCACTTT. Complete variable domain (other parts from reference TRBV3-1 and TRBJ1-6): DTAVSQTPKYLVTQMGNDKSIKCEQNLGHDTMYWYKQDSKKFLKIMFSYNNKELIINETVPNRFSPKSPDKAHLNLHINSLELGDSAVYFCASSRRTGGNSPLHFGNGTRLTVT.

This sequence joins TRBV11-1 and TRBJ2-7; 9 nucleotides match TRBD1. Trimming took 5 bases from V and 3 from J; bases not matched to a gene: 14. The germline CDR1 and CDR2 sequences are SGHAT and FQDESV (reference sequence). This CDR3 spans 17 amino acids. The DNA of the CDR3 is TGTGCCAGCAGCCACAGGACAGGGGAAGACTTGGACTACGAGCAGTACTTC. This sequence encodes CASSHRTGEDLDYEQYF.

Comment on this clonotype: Germline is not matched at one junction end, which may reflect a read error. This chain joins TRBV19 and TRBJ1-3; no definite D call. Looked up from germline, CDR1 is LNHDA and CDR2 is SQIVND (reference sequence). The CDR3 extends over 14 amino acids. The CDR3 sequence: CAGSISNSGNAIYF. Written as DNA, the CDR3 is TGTGCCGGTAGTATCTCCAACTCTGGAAACGCCATATATTTT.

The chain couples TRBV19 to TRBJ1-3, with TRBD1 matching over 8 bases. V trimming: 4 bases; J trimming: 7 bases; junction bases outside the gene matches: 3. The CDR3 loop spans 13 amino acids. Germline V gives CDR1 LNHDA, CDR2 SQIVND (reference sequence). CDR3 DNA: TGTGCCAGTAGTAGGGGACAGGCGAACACCATATATTTT. Its translation is CASSRGQANTIYF.

At least ten counts were recorded for this clonotype. The chain recombines TRBV14 with TRBJ1-1; D is possibly TRBD1 (5 bases). This CDR3 region has 13 residues. Trimming took off 4 bases at V and 4 bases at J, with 10 bases between the two ends. Germline-derived CDR1 and CDR2 are SGHDN and FVKESK. CDR3 sequence: CASSPGPGTEAFF. CDR3 bases: TGTGCCAGCAGCCCGGGGCCTGGCACTGAAGCTTTCTTT.

V is TRBV20-1 and J is TRBJ2-1; 14 bases map to TRBD2. Germline V gives CDR1 DFQATT, CDR2 SNEGSKA (reference sequence). Losses at the gene ends were 6 bases for V and 1 base for J; bases not matched to a gene: 8. The CDR3 covers 17 residues. In DNA, the CDR3 is TGCAGTGCGCAGACTAGCGGGGGGGCGGGATCCTACAATGAGCAGTTCTTC. This encodes CSAQTSGGAGSYNEQFF.

This clonotype was observed many times. DNA for the CDR3: TGTGCCAGCAGTGGTTTTGGGGGGACGAACACCGGGGAGCTGTTTTTT. Translated, it gives CASSGFGGTNTGELFF. The chain is built from TRBV28 and TRBJ2-2, with D possibly being TRBD2 (6 bases). CDR1 MDHEN and CDR2 SYDVKM come from the germline V gene. V dropped 5 bases and J dropped 0 bases, with 13 bases sitting between them. CDR3 size: 16 residues.

This clonotype was found many times. This chain joins TRBV20-1 and TRBJ1-5; D is undetermined. The germline gives CDR1 DFQATT, CDR2 SNEGSKA (reference sequence). V was clipped by 0 bases and J by 0 bases, with 6 bases between them. This CDR3 is 14 amino acids long. The CDR3 here is CSARETGSNQPQHF. CDR3 sequence (DNA): TGCAGTGCTAGAGAGACTGGTAGCAATCAGCCCCAGCATTTT.

Regarding this clonotype: Its ends do not fully match the called genes, so a read error is possible. The chain uses TRBV5-1 and TRBJ1-3; TRBD1 agrees at 9 bases. The CDR3 contains 14 residues. Germline values: CDR1 SGHRS, CDR2 YFSETQ. The DNA for the CDR3 is TGCGCCAGCAGCCCAACAGGGGGCTTTCAGCCCCGGCATTTT. Its protein is CASSPTGGFQPRHF.

The sample holds a few counts of this clonotype. This chain joins TRBV7-9 and TRBJ2-7, with D possibly matching TRBD2 (6 bases). Looked up from germline, CDR1 is SEHNR and CDR2 is FQNEAQ (reference sequence). V was clipped by 5 bases and J by 2 bases, with 19 bases between them. The CDR3 loop spans 16 amino acids. In nucleotides, the CDR3 is TGTGCCAGCAGCGAGGGACTCACCGATCATCCCTACGAGCAGTACTTC. Its translation: CASSEGLTDHPYEQYF.

This chain joins TRBV5-1 and TRBJ2-7; D is uncertain. The germline V and J ends were trimmed by 4 bases and 2 bases, with 13 bases remaining between them. Germline CDR1 is SGHRS and CDR2 is YFSETQ. The CDR3 runs 14 residues. The CDR3 here is CASSLLVETYEQYF. The CDR3, as DNA: TGCGCCAGCAGCCTATTGGTAGAGACCTACGAGCAGTACTTC.

This clonotype was counted at least ten times. The chain has TRBV25-1 and TRBJ1-2; D perhaps matches TRBD1 (6 bases). The ends were cut back, 0 bases at V and 2 bases at J, with 13 bases in the middle. CDR3 length: 16 residues. Looked up from germline, CDR1 is MGHDK and CDR2 is SYGVNS. CDR3 in amino acids: CASSEYGGADNYGYTF. The CDR3 bases are TGTGCCAGCAGTGAATATGGGGGGGCCGACAACTATGGCTACACCTTC.

The V and J genes are TRBV6-5 and TRBJ2-4; TRBD1 or TRBD2 may be the D gene (7 bases each). CDR1 is MNHEY, CDR2 SVGAGI, per germline. V dropped 6 bases and J dropped 0 bases, with 12 bases sitting between them. The CDR3 is 15 amino acids. In nucleotides, the CDR3 is TGTGCCAGCAGCTCAGGGGGGGCAGCCAAAAACATTCAGTACTTC. It is translated as CASSSGGAAKNIQYF.